This T cell receptor beta chain came from a study of shared clonotypes between healthy human individuals. Using about 220 ng DNA, around 30,000 T cell genomes, the sorted-subset replicate PCRs were run. The method was immunoSEQ multiplex PCR; TCRdb's version includes in-frame clones alone and lacks a portion of them. The sample has approximately 2,200,000 clones, just over 90% seen once. Germline lookup yields CDR1 SGHRS and CDR2 YFSETQ. CDR3 length: 14 amino acids. V shed 0 bases and J shed 3 bases, with 9 bases lying between them. Study findings and constraints: Non-shared clonotypes were found to have lower generation probabilities than the clonotypes that were shared by all four of the sorted-subset donors.

Worth noting for this clone: Its specificity is not known.

Only CD45RO-negative cells positively selected for CCR7 counted as naive CD8 cells, so terminally differentiated effector memory CD45RA+ cells were excluded. The material sequenced was naive CD8+ T cells from PBMCs. This TCR was sampled from a man aged 18-30 years in good health. Some clones in this sample may be carry-over from other donors' samples. V and J are TRBV5-1 and TRBJ1-1; TRBD1 is a possible D gene (6 bases). As DNA, the CDR3 is TGCGCCAGCAGCTTGGTGGGGGCGGACACTGAAGCTTTCTTT. Protein sequence: CASSLVGADTEAFF.